Sequencing of this TCR beta chain was carried out in a study of cytomegalovirus exposure and HLA in healthy donors. Trimming took 4 bases from V and 6 from J, leaving 10 bases between them. Germline V lookup: CDR1 MNHNS, CDR2 SASEGT. The CDR3 length is 14 residues. The study ran its PCR with 60 Vbeta and 13 Jbeta primers. Study processing details: It was a later analysis that counted approximately 81 million unique TCR beta chains, of which approximately 9.9 million were shared. Sequenced by immunoSEQ multiplex PCR; TCRdb stores in-frame clones only, minus some. V, J and clone size are those of that table, while D and trimming were read from the DNA. Counted here are 110,000 or so clones, roughly an eighth occurring once; the ten biggest clones make up around 16%.

This receptor was obtained from a man in his forties in good health and CMV-seropositive. The sample comprised PBMCs. V gene TRBV6-1 combines with J gene TRBJ1-6, with D perhaps matching TRBD1 (5 bases). The CDR3 reads CASSAVGPNSPLHF. The DNA of the CDR3 is TGTGCCAGCAGTGCTGTGGGGCCTAATTCACCCCTCCACTTT.